Sequencing of this T cell receptor (beta chain) was carried out in a study of shared clonotypes between healthy human individuals. Cells designated naive CD8 were CD45RO-negative and were positively selected for CCR7, with terminally differentiated effector memory CD45RA+ cells excluded. Germline CDR1 reads MNHNS; CDR2 reads SASEGT. This CDR3 region has 12 residues. V was shortened by 8 bases and J by 0 bases, with 7 bases between the two germline ends. The table came from immunoSEQ multiplex PCR; TCRdb's copy has only in-frame clones and leaves some out. The repertoire holds about 2,200,000 clones, with about 92% as singletons.

V is TRBV6-1 and J is TRBJ2-5; D remains ambiguous. The material sequenced was naive CD8+ T cells from PBMCs. The sequence was obtained from a young man in good health. Some clones in this sample may be carry-over from other donors' samples. The CDR3 here is CASGLYQETQYF. CDR3 nucleotides: TGTGCCAGCGGATTGTACCAAGAGACCCAGTACTTC.